This T cell receptor (beta chain) was obtained from a study of long-term antiretroviral therapy in people with HIV. General study results and limits: For ART adherence, viral resistance and therapy changes, no data were available.

An immunoSEQ assay, version v3.0, was performed at survey level. Clones were sequenced by immunoSEQ multiplex PCR, and TCRdb holds only the in-frame ones, with some missing. Of tens of thousands of clones listed, around 76% are singletons. V was trimmed by 4 bases and J by 0 bases, leaving 10 bases between them. CDR3 length: 15 amino acids. CDR1 is SGHVS, CDR2 FQNEAQ, per germline. For this clone: Its antigen is as yet unknown.

The sample was unsorted PBMCs, taken 0.5 years after starting antiretroviral therapy. The receptor comes from a woman aged 40 to 50 with HIV. This rearrangement joins TRBV7-8 to TRBJ1-3; the D gene is possibly TRBD1 (6 bases). CDR3 amino acids: CASSYDRISGNTIYF. In nucleotides, the CDR3 is TGTGCCAGCAGCTATGACAGGATCTCTGGAAACACCATATATTTT.